Following are 13 T cell receptor beta chains from one sample sequenced in a study of human T cells and chemical hapten exposure. TCRdb used MiXCR to reprocess the RACE reads, holding one entry per CDR3 protein. Of approximately 60,000 distinct CDR3 sequences in the sample, approximately 11% were seen once. The time point: pre-sensitization, week 0. Noted treatment: therapeutic diphenylcyclopropenone sensitization with weekly scalp DPC. The sequencing used whole blood, collected in connection with sensitization to the hapten diphenylcyclopropenone (DPC). The receptors here all came from a woman between 40 and 55 years old with alopecia areata. Some clones in this sample may be carry-over from other donors' samples.

The chain links TRBV11-2 to TRBJ2-7, with 7 bases aligning to TRBD2. V gave up 5 bases and J gave up 2 bases; unmatched junction bases: 9. CDR1 and CDR2 from the germline V gene are SGHAT and FQNNGV. The length of the CDR3 is 15 residues. CDR3 bases: TGTGCCAGCAGCGACCGACTAGCTTATGCCTACGAGCAGTACTTC. The encoded protein is CASSDRLAYAYEQYF.

The sample holds many counts of this clonotype. V is TRBV19 and J is TRBJ1-2; a possible D gene is TRBD1 (5 bases). The V end lost 5 bases, the J end lost 4 bases, and 14 bases lay between the germline ends. CDR1 and CDR2 from the germline V gene are LNHDA and SQIVND (reference sequence). The CDR3 spans 14 residues. CDR3 in DNA: TGTGCCAGTAGTTCCCGGGACGGCACCTATGGCTACACCTTC. It is translated as CASSSRDGTYGYTF.

The CDR3 is CASSSTGTNSYEQYF. The CDR3, as DNA: TGTGCCAGCAGCTCCACCGGGACTAACTCCTACGAGCAGTACTTC. The chain has TRBV7-6 and TRBJ2-7; 7 bases align to TRBD2. Germline V lookup: CDR1 SGHVS, CDR2 FNYEAQ. The CDR3 is 15 residues long. The trim removed 4 bases at V and 0 bases at J, leaving 6 bases unmatched.

This clonotype has more than one count but fewer than ten. The chain recombines TRBV28 with TRBJ2-1; possible D gene TRBD1, 6 bases. The CDR3 has 15 residues. Germline assignment: CDR1 MDHEN and CDR2 SYDVKM. Trimming took 2 bases from V and 6 from J, leaving 14 bases between them. CDR3 amino acids: CASSLRDINPNEQFF. The CDR3 DNA reads TGTGCCAGCAGTTTAAGGGACATTAACCCCAATGAGCAGTTCTTC.

This clonotype was seen only a few times. DNA of the CDR3: TGCAGCGTTGAAAGCGGGAGGGGAGATACGCAGTATTTT. It yields the protein CSVESGRGDTQYF. The rearrangement uses TRBV29-1 and TRBJ2-3; 10 nucleotides align to TRBD2. V gave up 2 bases and J gave up 5 bases; unmatched junction bases: 1. Germline values: CDR1 SQVTM, CDR2 ANQGSEA. This CDR3 is 13 amino acids long.

This clonotype has at least ten counts. The rearrangement uses TRBV25-1 and TRBJ2-1; possible D gene TRBD1, 5 bases. CDR1 and CDR2 from the germline V gene are MGHDK and SYGVNS. V shed 7 bases and J shed 1 base, with 17 bases lying between them. The CDR3 covers 16 residues. As DNA, the CDR3 is TGTGCCAGCACCCCCCCGGCAGGGTATTCCTACAATGAGCAGTTCTTC. It codes for CASTPPAGYSYNEQFF.

Many counts were recorded for this clonotype. The V call is TRBV5-4, the J call TRBJ2-7; the match to TRBD1 covers 10 bases. The CDR3 loop spans 13 amino acids. The V gene end was trimmed by 7 bases and the J gene end by 6 bases; junction bases not matched to a gene: 7. Germline assignment: CDR1 SGHNT and CDR2 YYREEE (reference sequence). This CDR3 is CASGDRGLGEQYF. CDR3 DNA sequence: TGTGCCAGCGGCGACAGGGGGCTAGGCGAGCAGTACTTC. Looking up the rest from reference TRBV5-4 and TRBJ2-7 gives the full variable domain: ETGVTQSPTHLIKTRGQQVTLRCSSQSGHNTVSWYQQALGQGPQFIFQYYREEENGRGNFPPRFSGLQFPNYSSELNVNALELDDSALYLCASGDRGLGEQYFGPGTRLTVT.

The chain is built from TRBV7-2 and TRBJ2-7, with D perhaps TRBD1 or TRBD2 (5 bases each). The CDR3 contains 15 residues. Germline loops: CDR1 SGHTA, CDR2 FQGNSA. V was clipped by 6 bases and J by 2 bases, with 17 bases between them. The CDR3: CASSFTGTVTYEQYF. The DNA for the CDR3 is TGTGCCAGCAGTTTTACCGGGACGGTCACCTACGAGCAGTACTTC. The variable domain in full, completed from reference TRBV7-2 and TRBJ2-7, reads GAGVSQSPSNKVTEKGKDVELRCDPISGHTALYWYRQSLGQGLEFLIYFQGNSAPDKSGLPSDRFSAERTGGSVSTLTIQRTQQEDSAVYLCASSFTGTVTYEQYFGPGTRLTVT.

The gene calls are TRBV5-8 and TRBJ1-1; D remains ambiguous. The CDR3 sequence is 16 residues long. Germline lookup yields CDR1 SGHTS and CDR2 YDEGEE. V was trimmed by 0 bases and J by 1 base, leaving 13 bases between them. The CDR3 DNA is TGTGCCAGCAGCTTGGCTAATCCAGGCACGAACACTGAAGCTTTCTTT. This sequence encodes CASSLANPGTNTEAFF.

This clonotype was observed many times. The genes are TRBV4-3 and TRBJ1-4; tentative D call: TRBD1 (6 bases). CDR1 and CDR2 from the germline V gene are LGHNA and YSLEER. Trimming cost V 4 bases and J 6 bases, with 24 bases left between them. This CDR3 has 18 residues. CDR3 coding DNA: TGCGCCAGCAGCCCCCCCCCGAGGATGACAGGCGTTGATGAAAAACTGTTTTTT. It codes for CASSPPPRMTGVDEKLFF.

There are many counts of this clonotype. V usage is TRBV20-1 and J usage is TRBJ1-2, with D perhaps TRBD1 (6 bases). Germline values: CDR1 DFQATT, CDR2 SNEGSKA (reference sequence). Trimming stripped 8 bases from V and 0 bases from J, with 16 bases between. The CDR3 runs to 14 residues. CDR3 DNA sequence: TGCAGTACTTACGAAGGGGGATCTAACTATGGCTACACCTTC. Translated: CSTYEGGSNYGYTF.

The table lists this clonotype with many counts. The chain recombines TRBV29-1 with TRBJ1-1; a possible D gene is TRBD1 (5 bases). V shed 6 bases and J shed 0 bases, with 11 bases lying between them. The germline CDR1 and CDR2 sequences are SQVTM and ANQGSEA. This CDR3 is 13 amino acids long. Here the CDR3 reads CSVYGTVNTEAFF. CDR3 nucleotides: TGCAGCGTCTACGGGACCGTGAACACTGAAGCTTTCTTT.

The V call is TRBV9, the J call TRBJ1-2; 7 bases are shared with TRBD1. The junction had 11 bases not matched to a gene; V was cut back by 2 bases and J by 7 bases. This CDR3 has 15 residues. Germline V gene data show CDR1 as SGDLS and CDR2 as YYNGEE. The CDR3: CASSVTSEGAGGYTF. Here the CDR3 DNA reads TGTGCCAGCAGCGTCACTTCAGAGGGGGCAGGTGGCTACACCTTC.